The present TCR beta chain was sequenced within a study of beta chain features in type 1 diabetes. Study information: In age, gender and cell yields, patients were similar to healthy donors.

Study-level findings and limits: All four CD4+ subsets from Type 1 diabetes patients carried moderately but significantly shorter TCRB CDR3s.

As regards this clone: Its target is not known.

CDR3 size: 13 residues. Trimming removed 3 bases at V and 3 bases at J, with 5 bases between. Germline-derived CDR1 and CDR2 are SGHDN and FVKESK. Only one heparinised blood draw was taken per donor, and its volume averaged approximately 100 mL. cDNA synthesis used the whole RNA isolate, giving expressed TCRB sequences. Only in-frame clones appear in the TCRdb table, and some are missing; sequencing was by immunoSEQ multiplex PCR. The sample shows over 300,000 clones, roughly 8.8% of them seen only once. The origin of this receptor is a man aged 25 to 45 with type 1 diabetes. Sequencing used central memory CD4+ T cells from blood. The genes are TRBV14 and TRBJ2-2; D remains ambiguous. Written as DNA, the CDR3 is TGTGCCAGCAGCCATCAAGACACCGGGGAGCTGTTTTTT. Its protein product is CASSHQDTGELFF.